The TCR beta chain described here comes from a study of blood T cell repertoires in COVID-19. TCRdb keeps only in-frame clones here, not all; method: immunoSEQ multiplex PCR. The table lists about 200,000 clones, 82% of them singletons. The V and J ends lost 2 bases and 1 base respectively, with 9 bases between them. CDR1 is SGDLS, CDR2 YYNGEE, per germline. The CDR3 length is 15 residues. This clonotype was obtained from a woman aged 55-69 years with acute COVID-19. The V gene is TRBV9, the J gene TRBJ2-2, with D unresolved. Sequencing was carried out using PBMCs or T cells enriched from blood (not recorded which). CDR3 protein: CASSVGPGNTGELFF. In nucleotides, the CDR3 is TGTGCCAGCAGCGTGGGTCCAGGGAACACCGGGGAGCTGTTTTTT. Together with reference TRBV9 and TRBJ2-2, the CDR3 gives the full variable domain: DSGVTQTPKHLITATGQRVTLRCSPRSGDLSVYWYQQSLDQGLQFLIQYYNGEERAKGNILERFSAQQFPDLHSELNLSSLELGDSALYFCASSVGPGNTGELFFGEGSRLTVL.